The 23 T cell receptor beta chains below come from one sample, sequenced in a study of shared clonotypes between healthy human individuals (dated by TCRdb to the early 2020s). The library came from the immunoSEQ multiplex PCR assay. The clones in this table, taken by TCRdb from immuneACCESS, are in-frame only. Not every clone is retained; where verified, under half of the shortfall comes from an unresolved V gene, and the cause of the rest is unknown. The sample table shows fewer than 700,000 clones, and around 78% are seen once. The ten largest clonotypes hold around 12% of the sample. The specimen sequenced was PBMCs. The receptors were gathered from a woman in her forties in good health. Some clones in this sample may be carry-over from other donors' samples.

The chain carries TRBV7-8 and TRBJ2-1, with TRBD2 matching 8 bases. This CDR3 comprises 15 residues. CDR1 is SGHVS and CDR2 is FQNEAQ in the germline V gene. After removal of 5 bases from V and 4 bases from J, the junction contained 7 bases not matched to a gene. CDR3 nucleotides: TGTGCCAGCAGCACCCGGACTAGCAGTTACAATGAGCAGTTCTTC. Protein sequence: CASSTRTSSYNEQFF.

J is TRBJ1-1 and V is TRBV28; a weak D match, TRBD1 (5 bases). With 8 bases removed from V and 5 bases from J, the gap between germline ends came to 15 bases. CDR3 length: 13 residues. Germline CDR1 and CDR2: MDHEN and SYDVKM. In DNA, the CDR3 is TGTGCCAGCCTAGGGGTTTTGGAAACTGAAGCTTTCTTT. Its translation: CASLGVLETEAFF. Based on the CDR3 plus reference TRBV28 and TRBJ1-1, the full variable domain is DVKVTQSSRYLVKRTGEKVFLECVQDMDHENMFWYRQDPGLGLRLIYFSYDVKMKEKGDIPEGYSVSREKKERFSLILESASTNQTSMYLCASLGVLETEAFFGQGTRLTVV.

Points on this clone: At one of its ends the junction is not consistent with the germline gene, which may arise from a read error. J is TRBJ2-2 and V is TRBV2, with 7 bases matching TRBD1. CDR3 length equals 19 residues. From germline, CDR1 is SNHLY and CDR2 FYNNEI. The CDR3 is CASREVPGTEGDPTGELFF. In DNA, the CDR3 is TGTGCCAGCAGGGAAGTTCCGGGGACAGAAGGGGACCCAACTGGGGAGCTGTTTTTT.

The chain combines TRBV19 with TRBJ2-7, with TRBD1 identical over 11 bases. Germline CDR1 and CDR2: LNHDA and SQIVND (reference sequence). J lost 2 bases, V lost 6 bases, and 15 bases had no gene match. CDR3 length: 18 amino acids. The CDR3, as DNA: TGTGCCAGTAGCCCACACTCCCGGGGACAGGGGGGAGCCTACGAGCAGTACTTC. It is translated as CASSPHSRGQGGAYEQYF.

DNA of the CDR3: TGTGCCAGCAGTTTATCCTACGGGACAGGATACACCTTC. Translated, it gives CASSLSYGTGYTF. V is TRBV28 and J is TRBJ1-2; 8 nucleotides align to TRBD1. There are 13 residues in the CDR3. V shed 1 base and J 11 bases; nucleotides not matched to a gene: 6. Germline lookup yields CDR1 MDHEN and CDR2 SYDVKM.

In this sample, this clone turned up a few times. This sequence joins TRBV4-2 and TRBJ1-5, with D hard to call. Germline CDR1 reads LGHNA; CDR2 reads YNFKEQ. V shed 5 bases and J shed 1 base, with 12 bases lying between them. The CDR3 sequence is 15 residues long. The CDR3 loop is CASSLDDTSNQPQHF. CDR3 coding DNA: TGTGCCAGCAGCTTGGATGATACGAGCAATCAGCCCCAGCATTTT.

This clone was seen a single time. This rearrangement joins TRBV7-2 to TRBJ2-1; D is ambiguous. The germline V gene encodes CDR1 SGHTA and CDR2 FQGNSA. CDR3 length: 13 amino acids. Trimming shortened V by 5 bases and J by 10 bases, and 15 bases separated the two germline ends. The CDR3, as DNA: TGTGCCAGCAGCCTGTACCCCATCGAGGAGCAGTTCTTC. This gives the protein CASSLYPIEEQFF.

The chain is built from TRBV2 and TRBJ1-4; D call uncertain. CDR1 and CDR2 from the germline V gene are SNHLY and FYNNEI. The CDR3 has 18 amino acids. V was clipped by 1 base and J by 1 base, with 16 bases between them. CDR3: CASSEDLRKGQTNEKLFF. As DNA, the CDR3 is TGTGCCAGCAGTGAAGACCTGAGAAAGGGCCAAACTAATGAAAAACTGTTTTTT.

This chain links TRBV9 with TRBJ2-7; D possibly matches TRBD1 or TRBD2 (5 bases each). Trimming stripped 4 bases from V and 2 bases from J, with 19 bases between. The CDR3 consists of 16 residues. Germline CDR1 reads SGDLS; CDR2 reads YYNGEE. The CDR3 DNA reads as TGTGCCAGCAGCCCCTGGAGCTCACTAGGGGCCTACGAGCAGTACTTC. It specifies CASSPWSSLGAYEQYF.

The chain is built from TRBV10-3 and TRBJ2-5; D ambiguous. Trimming cost V 2 bases and J 5 bases, with 9 bases left between them. Germline V CDR1 and CDR2: ENHRY, SYGVKD. The CDR3 contains 13 residues. CDR3 DNA sequence: TGTGCCATCAGTGAGATCCGACGGGAGACCCAGTACTTC. The encoded protein is CAISEIRRETQYF.

V gene TRBV5-4 combines with J gene TRBJ1-1; 7 bases are shared with TRBD1. The J segment lost 0 bases and the V segment lost 3 bases, leaving 2 bases of the junction unmatched. Per germline, CDR1 SGHNT and CDR2 YYREEE (reference sequence). The CDR3 has 14 amino acids. CDR3 sequence (DNA): TGTGCCAGCAGCTGGGGACAGTTGAACACTGAAGCTTTCTTT. Amino acids: CASSWGQLNTEAFF.

V gene TRBV7-2 combines with J gene TRBJ1-5, with D possibly being TRBD1 (6 bases). Trimming took off 5 bases at V and 4 bases at J, with 15 bases between the two ends. Germline assignment: CDR1 SGHTA and CDR2 FQGNSA. The CDR3 has 15 amino acids. This CDR3 is CASSTDFQGNQPQHF. DNA of the CDR3: TGTGCCAGCAGCACCGACTTCCAGGGGAATCAGCCCCAGCATTTT.

J is TRBJ2-5 and V is TRBV6-5; maybe TRBD1 (6 bases). Trimming pared 5 bases from V and 0 bases from J, leaving 10 bases between. The germline V gene encodes CDR1 MNHEY and CDR2 SVGAGI. The CDR3 spans 14 residues. The CDR3 loop is CASSRRDNQETQYF. The CDR3 DNA reads TGTGCCAGCAGTCGCCGGGACAACCAAGAGACCCAGTACTTC.

The chain has TRBV28 and TRBJ2-7, with D tentatively TRBD2 (5 bases). V was cut by 7 bases and J by 7 bases, with 14 bases left in between. Germline CDR1 and CDR2: MDHEN and SYDVKM. The CDR3 totals 12 residues. The CDR3 reads CASMERGQEQYF. CDR3 sequence (DNA): TGTGCCAGCATGGAGAGAGGGCAAGAGCAGTACTTC.

The chain combines TRBV19 with TRBJ1-5; TRBD1 agrees at 8 bases. The junction had 6 bases not matched to a gene; V was cut back by 5 bases and J by 0 bases. The CDR3 totals 16 residues. The germline V gene encodes CDR1 LNHDA and CDR2 SQIVND (reference sequence). As DNA, the CDR3 is TGTGCCAGTAGTCCCGGGACAGGACATAGCAATCAGCCCCAGCATTTT. Protein sequence: CASSPGTGHSNQPQHF.

V is TRBV15 and J is TRBJ2-5; 7 bases agree with TRBD2. The CDR3 has 15 amino acids. The J segment lost 5 bases and the V segment lost 1 base, leaving 7 bases of the junction unmatched. Germline CDR1 and CDR2: LNHNV and YYDKDF (reference sequence). The CDR3 DNA reads as TGTGCCACCAGCAGAGGGGGCGGAGCGGGGGAGACCCAGTACTTC. Translated, it gives CATSRGGGAGETQYF. The full variable domain, rest sourced from reference TRBV15 and TRBJ2-5, is DAMVIQNPRYQVTQFGKPVTLSCSQTLNHNVMYWYQQKSSQAPKLLFHYYDKDFNNEADTPDNFQSRRPNTSFCFLDIRSPGLGDTAMYLCATSRGGGAGETQYFGPGTRLLVL.

The chain couples TRBV29-1 to TRBJ2-3; TRBD2 matches 8 bases. CDR1 and CDR2 from the germline V gene are SQVTM and ANQGSEA. The CDR3 is 15 amino acids. Germline trimming cut 7 bases from V and 3 bases from J; bases unmatched to any gene: 12. CDR3 region: CSGGRRASGTDTQYF. Written as DNA, the CDR3 is TGCAGCGGGGGCAGGCGTGCTAGCGGGACAGATACGCAGTATTTT.

The chain has TRBV5-5 and TRBJ2-7; tentatively, D is TRBD1 or TRBD2 (5 bases each). Germline CDR1 is SGHKS and CDR2 is YYEKEE (reference sequence). The CDR3 length is 15 residues. Trimming removed 0 bases from V and 4 bases from J, with 14 bases in between. As DNA, the CDR3 is TGTGCCAGCAGCTTGGGTGCCGGGGCTCAATACGAGCAGTACTTC. Translating it yields CASSLGAGAQYEQYF.

J is TRBJ2-1 and V is TRBV6-6, with TRBD2 matching 14 bases. This CDR3 has 15 residues. V gave up 6 bases and J gave up 10 bases; unmatched junction bases: 8. Germline loops: CDR1 MNHNY, CDR2 SVGAGI (reference sequence). CDR3 in amino acids: CASRSGTSGSREQFF. The CDR3 nucleotides are TGTGCCAGCAGATCAGGGACTAGCGGGAGTAGGGAGCAGTTCTTC.

The chain links TRBV28 to TRBJ2-3, with 10 nucleotides matching TRBD2. The V and J ends lost 6 bases and 7 bases, in that order; junction bases with no gene match: 10. Germline V gene data show CDR1 as MDHEN and CDR2 as SYDVKM. The length of the CDR3 is 15 residues. CDR3: CASRDTSGVRNTQYF. The DNA of the CDR3 is TGTGCCAGCAGGGACACTAGCGGGGTGCGGAATACGCAGTATTTT.

The chain joins TRBV21-1 to TRBJ2-7; the D call in the table, TRBD2, was not verified against the DNA. TRBV21-1 is deemed a pseudogene. This CDR3 is 14 amino acids long. This CDR3 reads CASSSPDWTYEQYF. CDR3 nucleotides: TGTGCCAGCAGCTCCCCGGACTGGACCTACGAGCAGTACTTC.

This clone is a singleton in its sample. The V and J genes are TRBV12-5 and TRBJ2-5; TRBD2 aligns across 15 bases. This CDR3 comprises 16 residues. Germline assignment: CDR1 LGHNT and CDR2 FRNRAP. Trimming cost V 7 bases and J 5 bases; bases outside gene matches: 8. The CDR3 loop reads CASAKGLAGGWETQYF. The CDR3 DNA sequence: TGTGCTAGTGCTAAAGGACTAGCGGGAGGGTGGGAGACCCAGTACTTC.

The chain employs TRBV7-2 and TRBJ2-2, with 7 bases identical to TRBD2. Germline V gene sequence: CDR1 SGHTA, CDR2 FQGNSA. V lost 2 bases, J lost 4 bases, and 7 bases stayed unmatched. This CDR3 has 16 residues. DNA for the CDR3: TGTGCCAGCAGCTTAACCAGCGGGATGGGCACCGGGGAGCTGTTTTTT. This gives the protein CASSLTSGMGTGELFF.